This TCR beta chain was sequenced during a study of PD-L1 blockade in urothelial cancer. At the level of the study: About 85% of the roughly 30 patients comprised males who had bladder-origin urothelial cancer. Median T cell yield from blood was 120,000 to 150,000.

The sample's time point: pretreatment peripheral blood. Profiling relied on immunoSEQ multiplex PCR, and the TCRdb table lists in-frame clones only, not all of them. The sample lists around 66,000 clones; 75% to 85% were seen once. CDR3 size: 13 residues. The germline V gene encodes CDR1 MNHEY and CDR2 SVGAGI. Trimming left V 2 bases short and J 0 bases short, with 5 bases between. This receptor was obtained from a man aged 65 to 85 with urothelial cancer. The chain uses TRBV6-5 and TRBJ2-7; maybe TRBD2 (5 bases). The sequencing used PBMCs, collected around atezolizumab (anti-PD-L1) treatment. The CDR3 DNA reads as TGTGCCAGCAGTTACGGACTCTCCTACGAGCAGTACTTC. Its protein product is CASSYGLSYEQYF.